Each of the 30 T cell receptor beta chains below was sequenced from the same sample in a study of OX40 agonist ivuxolimab in advanced cancers. TCRdb keeps only in-frame clones here, not all; method: immunoSEQ multiplex PCR. The sample lists 80,000 or so clones; around 92% were seen once. The sample consisted of CD4+ or CD8+ T cells sorted from blood, taken in a trial of the OX40 agonist ivuxolimab. These TCRs come from an adult with an advanced solid tumor such as melanoma, head and neck, liver or kidney cancer.

The V gene is TRBV28, the J gene TRBJ2-6; D not resolved. V lost 4 bases and J lost 0, with 10 bases in between. Germline V lookup: CDR1 MDHEN, CDR2 SYDVKM. The CDR3 contains 16 residues. CDR3 nucleotides: TGTGCCAGCAGTTCCCCGACTGACTCTGGGGCCAACGTCCTGACTTTC. Protein: CASSSPTDSGANVLTF. Full variable domain (missing parts from reference TRBV28 and TRBJ2-6): DVKVTQSSRYLVKRTGEKVFLECVQDMDHENMFWYRQDPGLGLRLIYFSYDVKMKEKGDIPEGYSVSREKKERFSLILESASTNQTSMYLCASSSPTDSGANVLTFGAGSRLTVL.

The gene calls are TRBV5-1 and TRBJ2-5, with no clear D. The V end lost 5 bases, the J end lost 2 bases, and 7 bases lay between the germline ends. The CDR3 covers 12 residues. CDR1 and CDR2 (germline): SGHRS, YFSETQ. The CDR3, as DNA: TGCGCCAGCAGGACCCCTCAAGAGACCCAGTACTTC. Its protein product is CASRTPQETQYF.

The sample holds a few counts of this clone. V and J are TRBV14 and TRBJ1-2; no definite D call. Germline V lookup: CDR1 SGHDN, CDR2 FVKESK. The CDR3 extends over 18 amino acids. The V and J ends lost 4 bases and 3 bases respectively, with 24 bases between them. CDR3 in DNA: TGTGCCAGCAGCCCTCGAGGGTCACAGCCGATTTCATACTATGGCTACACCTTC. Amino acid sequence: CASSPRGSQPISYYGYTF.

The chain is built from TRBV29-1 and TRBJ1-2, with 11 bases matching TRBD1. The V gene's germline CDR1 is SQVTM and CDR2 ANQGSEA. After removal of 4 bases from V and 8 bases from J, the junction contained 9 bases not matched to a gene. CDR3 size: 14 residues. The CDR3 here is CSVAGTGGWGGYTF. For the CDR3, the DNA is TGCAGCGTTGCCGGGACAGGGGGGTGGGGAGGCTACACCTTC.

The V call is TRBV5-1, the J call TRBJ2-5; a possible D gene is TRBD1 (5 bases). In germline, CDR1 is SGHRS, CDR2 YFSETQ. Trimming took off 2 bases at V and 5 bases at J, with 10 bases between the two ends. The CDR3 consists of 13 residues. CDR3: CASSFGQRETQYF. CDR3 DNA: TGCGCCAGCAGCTTTGGACAACGGGAGACCCAGTACTTC.

V usage is TRBV5-1 and J usage is TRBJ2-7, with unresolved D. CDR1 is SGHRS, CDR2 YFSETQ, per germline. The CDR3 runs 13 residues. V was trimmed by 0 bases and J by 3 bases, leaving 7 bases between them. The CDR3 reads CASSLGSGYEQYF. DNA for the CDR3: TGCGCCAGCAGCTTGGGGTCGGGCTACGAGCAGTACTTC. Full variable domain (outside the CDR3, taken from reference TRBV5-1 and TRBJ2-7): KAGVTQTPRYLIKTRGQQVTLSCSPISGHRSVSWYQQTPGQGLQFLFEYFSETQRNKGNFPGRFSGRQFSNSRSEMNVSTLELGDSALYLCASSLGSGYEQYFGPGTRLTVT.

The V gene is TRBV19, the J gene TRBJ1-6; 8 positions agree with TRBD1. Unmatched junction bases numbered 6, after V lost 6 bases and J lost 8 bases. The CDR3 is made up of 14 amino acids. Germline values: CDR1 LNHDA, CDR2 SQIVND (reference sequence). The DNA of the CDR3 is TGTGCCAGTAGCCCCGGACAGGGTTATTCACCCCTCCACTTT. Translation gives CASSPGQGYSPLHF.

The chain carries TRBV10-1 and TRBJ2-1; 9 bases align to TRBD2. The CDR3 length is 16 residues. V trimming: 8 bases; J trimming: 4 bases; junction bases outside the gene matches: 12. The V gene's germline CDR1 is WNHNN and CDR2 SYGVQD (reference sequence). CDR3 nucleotide sequence: TGCGCCAGCTCCTCGGGCGGCGGGGGGGGGTACAATGAGCAGTTCTTC. Its translation: CASSSGGGGGYNEQFF.

The V and J genes are TRBV7-2 and TRBJ2-3; 7 positions agree with TRBD2. The CDR3 spans 16 residues. Germline V CDR1 and CDR2: SGHTA, FQGNSA. Losses at the gene ends were 5 bases for V and 4 bases for J; bases not matched to a gene: 12. CDR3 nucleotides: TGTGCCAGCAGCCACCCCCGCGCGGGAGTGGCAGATACGCAGTATTTT. Protein: CASSHPRAGVADTQYF.

The genes are TRBV6-5 and TRBJ1-4; TRBD1 matches 9 bases. Germline V lookup: CDR1 MNHEY, CDR2 SVGAGI. CDR3 length: 15 amino acids. The trim removed 5 bases at V and 3 bases at J, leaving 4 bases unmatched. CDR3 coding DNA: TGTGCCAGCAGTCAAAGACAGGGGGCTAATGAAAAACTGTTTTTT. Residues: CASSQRQGANEKLFF.

V and J are TRBV19 and TRBJ2-2; 8 positions match TRBD1. CDR3 size: 14 residues. Per germline, CDR1 LNHDA and CDR2 SQIVND (reference sequence). V trimming: 3 bases; J trimming: 5 bases; junction bases outside the gene matches: 2. This CDR3 is CASSMDRETGELFF. In DNA, the CDR3 is TGTGCCAGTAGTATGGACAGGGAGACCGGGGAGCTGTTTTTT.

This chain's CDR3 is CASSPARAGEKLFF. CDR3 bases: TGTGCCAGCAGTCCCGCCAGGGCGGGTGAAAAACTGTTTTTT. This chain uses TRBV2 with TRBJ1-4; the D gene is possibly TRBD1 (5 bases). Germline lookup yields CDR1 SNHLY and CDR2 FYNNEI. Trimming stripped 5 bases from V and 7 bases from J, with 14 bases between. CDR3 length: 14 amino acids. The variable domain in full, with the rest retrieved from reference TRBV2 and TRBJ1-4, is EPEVTQTPSHQVTQMGQEVILRCVPISNHLYFYWYRQILGQKVEFLVSFYNNEISEKSEIFDDQFSVERPDGSNFTLKIRSTKLEDSAMYFCASSPARAGEKLFFGSGTQLSVL.

This chain uses TRBV5-4 with TRBJ2-1, with 8 positions matching TRBD2. Looked up from germline, CDR1 is SGHNT and CDR2 is YYREEE (reference sequence). After removal of 0 bases from V and 4 bases from J, the junction contained 3 bases not matched to a gene. This CDR3 contains 15 residues. DNA of the CDR3: TGTGCCAGCAGCTTGGATACTAGCGGTTACAATGAGCAGTTCTTC. Residues: CASSLDTSGYNEQFF.

This chain uses TRBV5-1 with TRBJ2-5, with D uncertain. The J call may be mistaken, given a closer DNA end match to TRBJ2-7. Germline CDR1 and CDR2: SGHRS and YFSETQ. The CDR3 runs 14 residues. CDR3 residues: CASSLSAASYEQYF. For the CDR3, the DNA is TGCGCCAGCAGCCTGTCGGCAGCAAGCTACGAGCAGTACTTC.

The V gene is TRBV7-9, the J gene TRBJ1-2; 8 bases map to TRBD1. V trimming: 1 base; J trimming: 4 bases; junction bases outside the gene matches: 2. The CDR3 runs 14 residues. CDR1 SEHNR and CDR2 FQNEAQ come from the germline V gene (reference sequence). The CDR3: CASSLGQGSYGYTF. The DNA for the CDR3 is TGTGCCAGCAGCTTAGGACAGGGGTCCTATGGCTACACCTTC.

This clone has just one count. V is TRBV5-1 and J is TRBJ2-5; D not resolved. The ends were cut back, 0 bases at V and 5 bases at J, with 5 bases in the middle. The germline CDR1 and CDR2 sequences are SGHRS and YFSETQ. This CDR3 is 12 amino acids long. CDR3 sequence reads: CASSLAGETQYF. CDR3 in DNA: TGCGCCAGCAGCTTGGCCGGGGAGACCCAGTACTTC. Using reference TRBV5-1 and TRBJ2-5 for the parts outside the CDR3, the full variable domain is KAGVTQTPRYLIKTRGQQVTLSCSPISGHRSVSWYQQTPGQGLQFLFEYFSETQRNKGNFPGRFSGRQFSNSRSEMNVSTLELGDSALYLCASSLAGETQYFGPGTRLLVL.

This chain connects TRBV15 to TRBJ2-3, with D tentatively TRBD2 (6 bases). Germline loops: CDR1 LNHNV, CDR2 YYDKDF (reference sequence). Trimming took off 1 base at V and 0 bases at J, with 11 bases between the two ends. The CDR3 spans 16 residues. DNA for the CDR3: TGTGCCACCAGCAGAGCCGGCGGGAAAAGCACAGATACGCAGTATTTT. Translating gives CATSRAGGKSTDTQYF.

The chain recombines TRBV7-6 with TRBJ2-5; 7 positions match TRBD2. The J call is in doubt because the DNA end fits TRBJ2-7 better. Germline V gives CDR1 SGHVS, CDR2 FNYEAQ. The CDR3 spans 13 residues. The CDR3 sequence: CASSPRGDDEQYF. CDR3 coding DNA: TGTGCCAGCAGCCCTCGGGGGGACGACGAGCAGTACTTC.

The rearrangement links TRBV25-1 to TRBJ2-2; D is ambiguous. The V gene lost 4 bases and the J gene lost 4 bases, with 7 bases spanning the gap. CDR1 and CDR2 (germline): MGHDK, SYGVNS. The CDR3 has 13 residues. CDR3 DNA: TGTGCCAGCAGTGTGACTCGCACCGGGGAGCTGTTTTTT. Its translation: CASSVTRTGELFF.

The V gene is TRBV5-1, the J gene TRBJ1-1; 10 bases fit TRBD1. Trimming took 4 bases from V and 5 from J; bases not matched to a gene: 14. Germline CDR1 and CDR2: SGHRS and YFSETQ. The CDR3 is 17 residues long. The CDR3 DNA follows: TGCGCCAGCAGCCAAAGGGGGGACAGGGGTATGGTGACTGAAGCTTTCTTT. Translation: CASSQRGDRGMVTEAFF. The complete variable domain, with remaining parts taken from reference TRBV5-1 and TRBJ1-1, reads KAGVTQTPRYLIKTRGQQVTLSCSPISGHRSVSWYQQTPGQGLQFLFEYFSETQRNKGNFPGRFSGRQFSNSRSEMNVSTLELGDSALYLCASSQRGDRGMVTEAFFGQGTRLTVV.

The V call is TRBV6-1, the J call TRBJ2-3; TRBD2 matches at 10 bases. The trim removed 11 bases at V and 4 bases at J, leaving 6 bases unmatched. The CDR3 is 13 residues long. From germline, CDR1 is MNHNS and CDR2 SASEGT. CDR3 DNA sequence: TGTGCCGCGGAGCTAGCGGGAGCAGATACGCAGTATTTT. Translating it yields CAAELAGADTQYF.

By share, this clone ranks as medium-sized. This chain uses TRBV19 with TRBJ1-3; D call uncertain. Trimming removed 8 bases at V and 3 bases at J, with 17 bases between. CDR1 and CDR2 from the germline V gene are LNHDA and SQIVND (reference sequence). The CDR3 consists of 15 residues. The CDR3 loop reads CASGHGSLYGNTIYF. CDR3 sequence (DNA): TGTGCCAGTGGGCATGGCAGCCTCTATGGAAACACCATATATTTT.

V and J are TRBV6-1 and TRBJ1-2; TRBD1 aligns across 8 bases. Germline V gene data show CDR1 as MNHNS and CDR2 as SASEGT. Trimming removed 1 base from V and 4 bases from J; junction bases left unmatched: 2. The CDR3 covers 14 residues. The CDR3 is CASSEGTGRYGYTF. The CDR3 DNA follows: TGTGCCAGCAGTGAAGGGACAGGGCGCTATGGCTACACCTTC.

To note about this clone: The same CDR3 arises from other DNA sequences in this sample as well. The J gene is TRBJ2-5, the V gene TRBV30; TRBD1 or TRBD2 may be the D gene (6 bases each). The CDR3 contains 16 residues. The germline V gene has CDR1 GTSNPN and CDR2 SVGIG (reference sequence). The V gene lost 3 bases and the J gene lost 5 bases, with 22 bases spanning the gap. This chain's CDR3 is CAWRRGVGGAGETQYF. The CDR3 DNA is TGTGCCTGGAGGAGGGGGGTTGGGGGCGCGGGTGAGACCCAGTACTTC.

This chain links TRBV18 with TRBJ2-7; a possible D gene is TRBD2 (5 bases). V lost 2 bases and J 0 bases, leaving 11 bases between the germline ends. This CDR3 is 15 amino acids long. Germline CDR1 and CDR2: KGHSH and LQKENI. The CDR3 coding sequence is TGTGCCAGCTCACCAGCCGGACTTAGCTCCTACGAGCAGTACTTC. It yields the protein CASSPAGLSSYEQYF.

V is TRBV5-1 and J is TRBJ2-1, with 11 bases aligning to TRBD2. The CDR3 is made up of 15 amino acids. CDR1 is SGHRS and CDR2 is YFSETQ in the germline V gene. V lost 4 bases to trimming and J lost 7 bases; unmatched junction nucleotides: 7. CDR3 coding DNA: TGCGCCAGCAGCCCCGGACTAGCGGGCCTGAATGAGCAGTTCTTC. This codes for CASSPGLAGLNEQFF.

The rearrangement links TRBV7-9 to TRBJ2-5; weak D call: TRBD2 (6 bases). Trimming shortened V by 3 bases and J by 2 bases, and 10 bases separated the two germline ends. Germline values: CDR1 SEHNR, CDR2 FQNEAQ (reference sequence). CDR3 length: 14 amino acids. The CDR3 bases are TGTGCCAGCAGCTTGCAGGGACTTCAAGAGACCCAGTACTTC. Translated: CASSLQGLQETQYF.

The chain is built from TRBV4-1 and TRBJ2-3, with TRBD2 as a possible D gene (5 bases). Germline CDR1 reads MGHRA; CDR2 reads YSYEKL. The CDR3 contains 15 residues. V dropped 0 bases and J dropped 2 bases, with 9 bases sitting between them. CDR3 coding DNA: TGCGCCAGCAGCCAAGACGACTACCCCACAGATACGCAGTATTTT. Protein product: CASSQDDYPTDTQYF.

The chain links TRBV6-1 to TRBJ2-1; possible D gene TRBD2, 6 bases. The CDR3 covers 15 residues. Trimming pared 1 base from V and 10 bases from J, leaving 17 bases between. In germline, CDR1 is MNHNS, CDR2 SASEGT. The CDR3 DNA reads TGTGCCAGCAGTGAAGGCTGGGGGATTGGAGGGGAGCAGTTCTTC. This codes for CASSEGWGIGGEQFF.

J is TRBJ1-1 and V is TRBV4-1; no firm D call. From germline, CDR1 is MGHRA and CDR2 YSYEKL. The CDR3 spans 14 residues. The V gene lost 1 base and the J gene lost 2 bases, with 8 bases spanning the gap. CDR3 sequence: CASSQARGNTEAFF. CDR3 in DNA: TGCGCCAGCAGCCAAGCTCGGGGAAACACTGAAGCTTTCTTT.